The rows below give T cell receptor beta chains drawn from one sample of a study of T cells in Graves' hyperthyroidism and ophthalmopathy. TCRdb itself ran the multiplex PCR reads through MiXCR, one entry per CDR3 protein. Among some 350,000 distinct CDR3 sequences listed, 19% were seen once. The specimen was blood. The receptors were sampled from a woman aged 18-29 years with Graves' hyperthyroidism. Each CDR3 is given with its conserved first and last residue. Fields, in order: V gene, J gene, D gene, clone size, CDR3 DNA, CDR3 protein. A D gene is named only where the DNA matches it firmly. Expanded clones are given a class, and other clones once, few, many or no size at all.

TRBV6-1	TRBJ2-7	TRBD1	many	TGTGCCAGCAGGGGGACAGGGAGCTACGAGCAGTACTTC	CASRGTGSYEQYF
TRBV6-2/TRBV6-3	TRBJ1-2	NA	NA	TGTGCCAGCAGCGATTGGACTTCCTATGGCTACACCTTC	CASSDWTSYGYTF
TRBV12-3/TRBV12-4	TRBJ2-7	NA	many	TGTGCCAGCAGGCACGGACGTGGGGAGCAGTACTTC	CASRHGRGEQYF
TRBV7-2	TRBJ2-5	NA	NA	TGTGCCAGCAGCAAAGGACGGTCCCAAGAGACCCAGTACTTC	CASSKGRSQETQYF
TRBV7-2	TRBJ2-7	TRBD2	NA	TGTGCCAGCAGCTCGGGACTAGCGGTGCAGTACTTC	CASSSGLAVQYF
TRBV27	TRBJ1-5	NA	many	TGTGCCAGCAGGCGGGGGAGGGATCAGCCCCAGCATTTT	CASRRGRDQPQHF
TRBV7-2	TRBJ1-5	NA	many	TGTGCCAGCAGCTTCTCAAGGGTCGGACAGCCCCAGCATTTT	CASSFSRVGQPQHF
TRBV20-1	TRBJ1-1	NA	many	TGCAGTGCTAGAGAGGGGCATTCGACGGGAGCTTTCTTT	CSAREGHSTGAFF
TRBV20-1	TRBJ1-1	NA	few	TGCAGTGCTAGGCGGGTCTCGGGGCCGAGAACTGAAGCTTTCTTT	CSARRVSGPRTEAFF
TRBV7-3	TRBJ1-2	NA	few	TGTGCCAGCAGCATAAGCATCCGGGGGACTGGCTACACCTTC	CASSISIRGTGYTF
TRBV28	TRBJ2-7	NA	many	TGTGCCAGCATGGAGTGGTCTACCGCCGGCGAGCAGTACTTC	CASMEWSTAGEQYF
TRBV5-1	TRBJ1-1	TRBD1	many	TGCGCCAGCAGCTCCGGGACAGGGATCACTGAAGCTTTCTTT	CASSSGTGITEAFF
TRBV5-1	TRBJ1-2	NA	many	TGCGCCAGCAGCTTGTATGGAGGGAATGACTATGGCTACACCTTC	CASSLYGGNDYGYTF
TRBV9	TRBJ1-5	TRBD1	few	TGTGCCAGCAGCGTACACAGGGGCTATCAGCCCCAGCATTTT	CASSVHRGYQPQHF
TRBV6-5	TRBJ2-2	NA	many	TGTGCCAGCAGTTACAGGGACCGAGACACCGGGGAGCTGTTTTTT	CASSYRDRDTGELFF
TRBV12-3/TRBV12-4	TRBJ2-5	TRBD1	many	TGTGCCAGCAGTTCCGGGACAGGGGGCATGGAGACCCAGTACTTC	CASSSGTGGMETQYF
TRBV3-1	TRBJ2-5	TRBD2	few	TGTGCCAGCAGCCAAGGGACTAGCATCAGAGAGACCCAGTACTTC	CASSQGTSIRETQYF
TRBV4-1	TRBJ2-7	TRBD1	NA	TGCGCCAGCAGCCGAGGCCGGGACAGCTCGTTTTATTCGGACGAGCAGTACTTC	CASSRGRDSSFYSDEQYF
TRBV11-1	TRBJ2-2	TRBD2	few	TGTGCCAGCAGCTCCGGGACTAGCGTCTTGTCCGGGGAGCTGTTTTTT	CASSSGTSVLSGELFF
TRBV7-2	TRBJ2-7	TRBD1	NA	TGTGCCAGCAGCTGGGCGGGACAGGGCTACGAGCAGTACTTC	CASSWAGQGYEQYF
TRBV27	TRBJ2-7	NA	many	TGTGCCAGCAGTTTATCGTTCAACTCCTACGAGCAGTACTTC	CASSLSFNSYEQYF
TRBV10-3	TRBJ1-2	TRBD1	many	TGTGCCATCAGTGACGGGACAGGCTATGGCTACACCTTC	CAISDGTGYGYTF
TRBV4-1	TRBJ1-1	NA	NA	TGCGCCAGCAGCCAAGAGGACGGACGCCTGAACACTGAAGCTTTCTTT	CASSQEDGRLNTEAFF
TRBV14	TRBJ1-3	TRBD1	many	TGTGCCAGCAGCCGCGGGACAGCTGGAAACACCATATATTTT	CASSRGTAGNTIYF
TRBV5-1	TRBJ2-5	TRBD1	many	TGCGCCAGCAGTTTGGGGCGGACAGGGTGGATGACCCAGTACTTC	CASSLGRTGWMTQYF
TRBV4-2	TRBJ2-7	TRBD2	many	TGTGCCAGCAGCCAAGACGCGGCGGGGGGGGCCAACGAGCAGTACTTC	CASSQDAAGGANEQYF
TRBV24-1	TRBJ2-7	NA	many	TGTGCCACCAGCCCCACCACAGACACCTACGAGCAGTACTTC	CATSPTTDTYEQYF
TRBV7-3	TRBJ2-7	NA	many	TGTGCCAGCAGCCCCTCTCGGGCCCGCTCCTACGAGCAGTACTTC	CASSPSRARSYEQYF
TRBV5-1	TRBJ1-1	NA	many	TGCGCCAGCAGTCCGGGGCTGTGGACTGAAGCTTTCTTT	CASSPGLWTEAFF
TRBV5-1	TRBJ2-5	TRBD2	many	TGCGCCAGCAGAGCCCCGGGACTAGCGGGGGGAAAGGAAGAGACCCAGTACTTC	CASRAPGLAGGKEETQYF
TRBV6-5	TRBJ1-3	NA	NA	TGTGCCAGCAGTTCCACAGGGAGCTCTGGAAACACCATATATTTT	CASSSTGSSGNTIYF
TRBV11-2	TRBJ2-2	NA	few	TGTGCCAGCAGCCGAGGGGAATCGAACACCGGGGAGCTGTTTTTT	CASSRGESNTGELFF
TRBV10-2	TRBJ2-7	TRBD1	many	TGCGCCAGCAGGGACAGGGCCTACGAGCAGTACTTC	CASRDRAYEQYF
TRBV12-3/TRBV12-4	TRBJ2-7	TRBD1	many	TGTGCCAGCAGTGCCCGGGACAGACCTTACGAGCAGTACTTC	CASSARDRPYEQYF
TRBV24-1	TRBJ2-2	TRBD1	few	TGTGCCACCAGTAGGACAGGGAGACCCGGGGAGCTGTGTTTT	CATSRTGRPGELCF
TRBV12-3/TRBV12-4	TRBJ1-1	NA	few	TGTGCCAGCAGTTTTCGGGGCCGTGAAGCTTTCTTT	CASSFRGREAFF
TRBV13	TRBJ2-7	NA	many	TGTGCCAGCAGCTTGGGCTCGGGCGGCGAGCAGTACTTC	CASSLGSGGEQYF